The next 28 T cell receptor beta chains were all read from a single sample in a study of T cell changes during pregnancy in multiple sclerosis. Using immunoSEQ multiplex PCR, the repertoire was profiled, and TCRdb retains in-frame clones only, with some absent. Here the sample spans roughly 40,000 clones, approximately 94% being singletons. The sequences come from peripheral blood, collected in the third trimester of pregnancy. The receptors were sampled from a female donor with multiple sclerosis, enrolled in a pregnancy study.

The chain carries TRBV19 and TRBJ1-2, with 11 bases that match TRBD1. J lost 4 bases, V lost 3 bases, and 1 base had no gene match. Germline CDR1 and CDR2: LNHDA and SQIVND (reference sequence). The CDR3 is 14 residues long. The CDR3 DNA is TGTGCCAGTAGTATTGGACAGGGGGCCTATGGCTACACCTTC. The encoded protein is CASSIGQGAYGYTF.

The rearrangement joins TRBV2 to TRBJ1-6; 10 nucleotides agree with TRBD1. The CDR3 sequence is 15 residues long. CDR1 and CDR2 from the germline V gene are SNHLY and FYNNEI. Trimming took 3 bases from V and 7 from J; bases not matched to a gene: 3. This chain's CDR3 is CASSERQGANSPLHF. CDR3 DNA: TGTGCCAGCAGTGAGCGACAGGGGGCGAATTCACCCCTCCACTTT.

This chain uses TRBV30 with TRBJ1-1; no reliable D call. The V gene lost 2 bases and the J gene lost 5 bases, with 9 bases spanning the gap. CDR1 and CDR2 from the germline V gene are GTSNPN and SVGIG (reference sequence). This CDR3 contains 12 residues. The CDR3 spells CAWSSPGTEAFF. The CDR3 DNA reads TGTGCCTGGAGTAGTCCGGGGACTGAAGCTTTCTTT.

V gene TRBV15 combines with J gene TRBJ1-2, with D hard to call. The V gene's germline CDR1 is LNHNV and CDR2 YYDKDF (reference sequence). The CDR3 loop spans 13 amino acids. V was cut by 6 bases and J by 4 bases, with 12 bases left in between. CDR3 sequence: CATSPGYSYGYTF. DNA for the CDR3: TGTGCCACCAGTCCAGGTTATTCCTATGGCTACACCTTC.

This chain joins TRBV7-9 and TRBJ1-2, with TRBD1 identical over 9 bases. This CDR3 has 15 residues. CDR1 and CDR2 from the germline V gene are SEHNR and FQNEAQ (reference sequence). The V and J ends lost 2 bases and 4 bases, in that order; junction bases with no gene match: 5. As DNA, the CDR3 is TGTGCCAGCAGCTTAACAGGGGGCGCTGGCTATGGCTACACCTTC. Amino acids: CASSLTGGAGYGYTF.

This clone appeared a single time. The chain recombines TRBV25-1 with TRBJ1-1; D is undetermined. The CDR3 loop spans 14 amino acids. Looked up from germline, CDR1 is MGHDK and CDR2 is SYGVNS. Trimming left V 7 bases short and J 1 base short, with 13 bases between. The CDR3 coding sequence is TGTGCCAGCACAGCGGCGAGTCAGAACACTGAAGCTTTCTTT. Translated: CASTAASQNTEAFF. Supplemented by reference TRBV25-1 and TRBJ1-1, the full variable domain reads EADIYQTPRYLVIGTGKKITLECSQTMGHDKMYWYQQDPGMELHLIHYSYGVNSTEKGDLSSESTVSRIRTEHFPLTLESARPSHTSQYLCASTAASQNTEAFFGQGTRLTVV.

The chain combines TRBV29-1 with TRBJ1-2; 8 bases map to TRBD1. Looked up from germline, CDR1 is SQVTM and CDR2 is ANQGSEA. The CDR3 consists of 17 residues. With 0 bases clipped from V and 4 bases from J, the junction kept 13 bases outside the gene matches. The CDR3 is CSVEEGSGGTGLYGYTF. In nucleotides, the CDR3 is TGCAGCGTTGAAGAGGGATCAGGGGGCACCGGGCTCTATGGCTACACCTTC.

This chain joins TRBV29-1 and TRBJ2-6; 8 bases align to TRBD1. Trimming at V came to 5 bases and at J to 0 bases, leaving 9 bases not matched to a gene. Germline V gives CDR1 SQVTM, CDR2 ANQGSEA. The CDR3 length is 17 residues. The CDR3 coding sequence is TGCAGCGTTAGACCGGGACAGGCAGTCTCTGGGGCCAACGTCCTGACTTTC. It codes for CSVRPGQAVSGANVLTF.

The count of this clone is one. This chain connects TRBV11-1 to TRBJ1-6; 7 bases line up with TRBD1. The CDR3 covers 17 residues. Germline values: CDR1 SGHAT, CDR2 FQDESV (reference sequence). V lost 4 bases, J lost 0 bases, and 6 bases stayed unmatched. CDR3 sequence reads: CASSSRQGSSYNSPLHF. The CDR3 coding sequence is TGTGCCAGCAGCTCAAGACAGGGAAGCTCCTATAATTCACCCCTCCACTTT.

The V call is TRBV5-1, the J call TRBJ2-1; possibly TRBD1 for D (6 bases). CDR1 and CDR2 (germline): SGHRS, YFSETQ. The V and J ends lost 5 bases and 6 bases respectively, with 15 bases between them. The CDR3 has 14 residues. The DNA of the CDR3 is TGCGCCAGCAGTGTGGGACATAAGGGCAATGAGCAGTTCTTC. Its translation: CASSVGHKGNEQFF.

CDR3 loop: CASSAQTGVNTEAFF. In nucleotides, the CDR3 is TGCGCCAGCAGCGCCCAGACAGGGGTGAACACTGAAGCTTTCTTT. The chain uses TRBV5-1 and TRBJ1-1; 8 bases are a match to TRBD1. The CDR3 extends over 15 amino acids. The germline V gene encodes CDR1 SGHRS and CDR2 YFSETQ. V was pared by 4 bases and J by 0 bases, with 5 bases of the junction left unmatched.

The chain combines TRBV27 with TRBJ2-1; TRBD2 agrees at 16 bases. The J segment lost 9 bases and the V segment lost 3 bases, leaving 2 bases of the junction unmatched. Germline values: CDR1 MNHEY, CDR2 SMNVEV (reference sequence). This CDR3 is 15 amino acids long. The CDR3 loop reads CASSFGTSGRVEQFF. Written as DNA, the CDR3 is TGTGCCAGCAGTTTTGGGACTAGCGGGAGGGTTGAGCAGTTCTTC.

There are a few counts of this clone. This chain links TRBV6-1 with TRBJ2-5, with 8 bases lining up with TRBD2. Unmatched junction bases numbered 6, after V lost 3 bases and J lost 3 bases. The CDR3 covers 15 residues. CDR1 is MNHNS, CDR2 SASEGT, per germline. The CDR3 bases are TGTGCCAGCAGTGATTTCGCGGGGGGAGAAGAGACCCAGTACTTC. This sequence encodes CASSDFAGGEETQYF.

The rearrangement links TRBV27 to TRBJ2-7; 8 bases are a match to TRBD1. Germline values: CDR1 MNHEY, CDR2 SMNVEV (reference sequence). There are 12 residues in the CDR3. Losses at the gene ends were 10 bases for V and 4 bases for J; bases not matched to a gene: 6. CDR3 protein: CATRGPGYEQYF. The CDR3 region has the DNA TGTGCCACCAGGGGGCCAGGATACGAGCAGTACTTC.

The chain carries TRBV10-1 and TRBJ2-7; no clear D gene. Trimming took 1 base from V and 2 from J, leaving 9 bases between them. The CDR3 consists of 14 residues. Per germline, CDR1 WNHNN and CDR2 SYGVQD (reference sequence). The chain's CDR3 is CASSELSRTYEQYF. CDR3 nucleotides: TGCGCCAGCAGTGAGTTAAGCAGGACCTACGAGCAGTACTTC.

V gene TRBV18 combines with J gene TRBJ1-5, with TRBD1 identical over 7 bases. There are 17 residues in the CDR3. Germline V lookup: CDR1 KGHSH, CDR2 LQKENI. The V segment lost 2 bases and the J segment 5 bases; nucleotides outside the gene matches: 12. DNA for the CDR3: TGTGCCAGCTCACCAGTCCCCACAGGGGCCCCCCATCAGCCCCAGCATTTT. This sequence encodes CASSPVPTGAPHQPQHF.

This sequence joins TRBV29-1 and TRBJ2-1; a weak D match, TRBD2 (5 bases). V lost 3 bases to trimming and J lost 4 bases, with 7 bases between them. Germline V lookup: CDR1 SQVTM, CDR2 ANQGSEA. The CDR3 totals 12 residues. The CDR3 protein is CSVDREYNEQFF. CDR3 bases: TGCAGCGTTGATCGGGAATACAATGAGCAGTTCTTC.

The chain has TRBV28 and TRBJ2-5; the match to TRBD1 covers 10 bases. The V gene end was trimmed by 6 bases and the J gene end by 9 bases; junction bases not matched to a gene: 16. This CDR3 comprises 16 residues. Germline CDR1 reads MDHEN; CDR2 reads SYDVKM. CDR3 nucleotide sequence: TGTGCCAGCAGACCACCCGGGACAGGGGCTGGCGGGGCCCAGTACTTC. Translated: CASRPPGTGAGGAQYF. The whole variable domain, remainder taken from reference TRBV28 and TRBJ2-5, is DVKVTQSSRYLVKRTGEKVFLECVQDMDHENMFWYRQDPGLGLRLIYFSYDVKMKEKGDIPEGYSVSREKKERFSLILESASTNQTSMYLCASRPPGTGAGGAQYFGPGTRLLVL.

V usage is TRBV6-6 and J usage is TRBJ1-2; the match to TRBD1 covers 7 bases. J lost 8 bases, V lost 2 bases, and 5 bases had no gene match. Per germline, CDR1 MNHNY and CDR2 SVGAGI (reference sequence). This CDR3 has 13 residues. The CDR3 sequence: CASSYRTGLGYTF. The CDR3 region has the DNA TGTGCCAGCAGTTACAGGACAGGCCTAGGCTACACCTTC.

V usage is TRBV5-1 and J usage is TRBJ1-1; tentative D call: TRBD1 (5 bases). The CDR3 loop spans 13 amino acids. CDR1 SGHRS and CDR2 YFSETQ come from the germline V gene. Trimming cost V 6 bases and J 1 base, with 10 bases left between them. The CDR3 sequence is CASNQGTNTEAFF. The CDR3 coding sequence is TGCGCCAGCAATCAGGGTACGAACACTGAAGCTTTCTTT.

The V call is TRBV4-1, the J call TRBJ2-5; 11 bases are a match to TRBD1. Unmatched junction bases numbered 7, after V lost 5 bases and J lost 2 bases. CDR3 length: 16 residues. Looked up from germline, CDR1 is MGHRA and CDR2 is YSYEKL. CDR3 region: CASSIGDRGSQETQYF. Here the CDR3 DNA reads TGCGCCAGCAGCATAGGGGACAGGGGGAGTCAAGAGACCCAGTACTTC.

This sequence joins TRBV18 and TRBJ1-1; weak D call: TRBD1 (5 bases). CDR1 is KGHSH, CDR2 LQKENI, per germline. The CDR3 is 15 amino acids. Trimming removed 2 bases from V and 0 bases from J, with 10 bases in between. The CDR3 protein is CASSPTGAMNTEAFF. The CDR3 DNA reads TGTGCCAGCTCACCAACTGGGGCCATGAACACTGAAGCTTTCTTT.

This clone appeared once. The rearrangement joins TRBV18 to TRBJ2-5; D is uncertain. The germline gives CDR1 KGHSH, CDR2 LQKENI. The germline V and J ends were trimmed by 6 bases and 0 bases, with 5 bases remaining between them. The CDR3 covers 12 residues. The CDR3: CASSPHQETQYF. In nucleotides, the CDR3 is TGTGCCAGCTCCCCTCACCAAGAGACCCAGTACTTC.

V usage is TRBV19 and J usage is TRBJ1-5; 8 positions match TRBD1. The CDR3 is 17 amino acids. The junction had 9 bases not matched to a gene; V was cut back by 5 bases and J by 0 bases. Germline V gene lookup returns CDR1 LNHDA and CDR2 SQIVND (reference sequence). The CDR3 is CASSPGRGPGSNQPQHF. CDR3 DNA: TGTGCCAGTAGTCCGGGCAGGGGGCCGGGTAGCAATCAGCCCCAGCATTTT.

This clone was recorded a few times. This chain uses TRBV5-1 with TRBJ1-1, with 7 bases aligning to TRBD1. J gave up 1 base and V 4 bases, and 10 bases lay outside the gene matches. This CDR3 contains 16 residues. Germline V lookup: CDR1 SGHRS, CDR2 YFSETQ. The CDR3 region is CASSRTGAVENTEAFF. CDR3 nucleotide sequence: TGCGCCAGCAGCAGAACAGGGGCGGTGGAGAACACTGAAGCTTTCTTT. Full variable domain (outside the CDR3, taken from reference TRBV5-1 and TRBJ1-1): KAGVTQTPRYLIKTRGQQVTLSCSPISGHRSVSWYQQTPGQGLQFLFEYFSETQRNKGNFPGRFSGRQFSNSRSEMNVSTLELGDSALYLCASSRTGAVENTEAFFGQGTRLTVV.

The chain carries TRBV28 and TRBJ2-5; TRBD1 is a possible D gene (6 bases). Germline assignment: CDR1 MDHEN and CDR2 SYDVKM. V lost 5 bases to trimming and J lost 5 bases, with 12 bases between them. The CDR3 has 13 residues. The CDR3 loop reads CASSGGRQETQYF. CDR3 bases: TGTGCCAGCAGTGGGGGCCGACAGGAGACCCAGTACTTC.

V is TRBV9 and J is TRBJ2-7, with 9 bases fitting TRBD1. The V gene end was trimmed by 2 bases and the J gene end by 0 bases; junction bases not matched to a gene: 3. CDR1 SGDLS and CDR2 YYNGEE come from the germline V gene. The CDR3 runs to 15 residues. CDR3 DNA sequence: TGTGCCAGCAGCGTGGGGGGACAGGGCTCCTACGAGCAGTACTTC. It yields the protein CASSVGGQGSYEQYF.

V and J are TRBV7-2 and TRBJ2-5; 7 nucleotides align to TRBD1. Trimming removed 2 bases from V and 4 bases from J; junction bases left unmatched: 1. This CDR3 region has 13 residues. Germline CDR1 is SGHTA and CDR2 is FQGNSA. CDR3 bases: TGTGCCAGCAGCTTAAACAGGGGAGAGACCCAGTACTTC. Its protein product is CASSLNRGETQYF.